Listed here are 24 T cell receptor beta chains from one sample, sequenced in a study of cytomegalovirus exposure and HLA in healthy donors. PCR involved 60 Vbeta and 13 Jbeta primers. TCRdb keeps only in-frame clones here, not all; method: immunoSEQ multiplex PCR. The top ten clones hold about 5.9% of a sample with 85,000 to 100,000 clones, about 60% of them seen once. Sequenced input: PBMCs. All receptors come from a young woman in good health and CMV-seronegative.

The genes are TRBV7-2 and TRBJ2-1, with D possibly TRBD2 on 5 matching bases. Germline V gene sequence: CDR1 SGHTA, CDR2 FQGNSA. The V end lost 5 bases, the J end lost 5 bases, and 16 bases lay between the germline ends. This CDR3 is built from 15 residues. CDR3: CASSPQPAGDNEQFF. Here the CDR3 DNA reads TGTGCCAGCAGCCCTCAGCCTGCGGGCGACAATGAGCAGTTCTTC.

There are a few counts of this clone. V usage is TRBV18 and J usage is TRBJ1-1; tentatively, D is TRBD1 (6 bases). V lost 0 bases, J lost 3 bases, and 20 bases lay in between. The germline gives CDR1 KGHSH, CDR2 LQKENI. This CDR3 contains 18 residues. The CDR3 region has the DNA TGTGCCAGCTCACCACCACGGACAGAGGGTAGTGGGGACACTGAAGCTTTCTTT. Translating it yields CASSPPRTEGSGDTEAFF.

This chain uses TRBV10-3 with TRBJ2-7; possible D gene TRBD2, 6 bases. Germline V gives CDR1 ENHRY, CDR2 SYGVKD. Trimming took 6 bases from V and 0 from J, leaving 9 bases between them. The CDR3 runs to 13 residues. The CDR3 here is CAIRGGSSYEQYF. In DNA, the CDR3 is TGTGCCATCAGGGGGGGATCCTCCTACGAGCAGTACTTC.

J is TRBJ1-1 and V is TRBV15, with D perhaps TRBD1 (6 bases). The V end lost 1 base, the J end lost 10 bases, and 16 bases lay between the germline ends. This CDR3 has 14 amino acids. In germline, CDR1 is LNHNV, CDR2 YYDKDF (reference sequence). Here the CDR3 reads CATSRGSRTVSAFF. CDR3 sequence (DNA): TGTGCCACCAGCAGAGGTTCAAGGACAGTCTCAGCTTTCTTT.

This clone came up a few times. The CDR3 region is CASSALRTDTQYF. As DNA, the CDR3 is TGTGCCAGCAGTGCTCTACGCACAGATACGCAGTATTTT. The rearrangement links TRBV7-2 to TRBJ2-3; unclear D gene. Trimming took off 6 bases at V and 1 base at J, with 8 bases between the two ends. CDR1 and CDR2 from the germline V gene are SGHTA and FQGNSA. The CDR3 runs to 13 residues.

A single count supports this clone. J is TRBJ2-7 and V is TRBV27, with 11 bases identical to TRBD2. Trimming at V came to 2 bases and at J to 3 bases, leaving 0 bases not matched to a gene. This CDR3 has 14 residues. Germline assignment: CDR1 MNHEY and CDR2 SMNVEV (reference sequence). The CDR3 is CASSLGTSGYEQYF. The CDR3 DNA follows: TGTGCCAGCAGTTTAGGGACTAGCGGCTACGAGCAGTACTTC.

V gene TRBV25-1 combines with J gene TRBJ1-2, with D perhaps matching TRBD1 (6 bases). The CDR3 has 15 residues. Trimming cost V 6 bases and J 1 base, with 15 bases left between them. CDR1 is MGHDK and CDR2 is SYGVNS in the germline V gene. In DNA, the CDR3 is TGTGCCAGCAGCAGCGACAGGAGATTTAACTATGGCTACACCTTC. It yields the protein CASSSDRRFNYGYTF.

This chain connects TRBV4-1 to TRBJ2-1; 8 nucleotides align to TRBD2. J was trimmed by 5 bases and V by 4 bases; bases with no gene match: 7. In germline, CDR1 is MGHRA, CDR2 YSYEKL. This CDR3 is 15 amino acids long. CDR3 in amino acids: CASSLLGGGHNEQFF. The CDR3 nucleotides are TGCGCCAGCAGCCTTTTGGGCGGGGGGCACAATGAGCAGTTCTTC.

The rearrangement links TRBV6-5 to TRBJ2-1; possible D gene TRBD1, 6 bases. Germline assignment: CDR1 MNHEY and CDR2 SVGAGI. Trimming pared 2 bases from V and 7 bases from J, leaving 12 bases between. The length of the CDR3 is 14 residues. The CDR3 nucleotides read TGTGCCAGCAGTTACGCAGGGGTGGGAAATGAGCAGTTCTTC. Amino acids: CASSYAGVGNEQFF.

This clone has more than one count but fewer than ten. The rearrangement joins TRBV6-5 to TRBJ2-3, with 9 bases that match TRBD2. In germline, CDR1 is MNHEY, CDR2 SVGAGI. Losses at the gene ends were 2 bases for V and 6 bases for J; bases not matched to a gene: 6. The CDR3 contains 15 residues. CDR3 DNA: TGTGCCAGCAGTTACGGCGGGGGGGCGGGGGATACGCAGTATTTT. Translation gives CASSYGGGAGDTQYF.

This clone was found a few times. J is TRBJ1-2 and V is TRBV29-1; 9 bases fit TRBD1. CDR1 SQVTM and CDR2 ANQGSEA come from the germline V gene. V gave up 2 bases and J gave up 5 bases; unmatched junction bases: 3. The CDR3 consists of 13 residues. CDR3 DNA sequence: TGCAGCGTTGAACAGGACAGGGGTTATGGCTACACCTTC. Translation: CSVEQDRGYGYTF.

This clone was seen a single time. J is TRBJ1-2 and V is TRBV5-4, with D tentatively TRBD1 (5 bases). The V end lost 0 bases, the J end lost 4 bases, and 16 bases lay between the germline ends. The CDR3 length is 16 residues. The germline CDR1 and CDR2 sequences are SGHNT and YYREEE (reference sequence). For the CDR3, the DNA is TGTGCCAGCAGCTTGGGGGGCACAGTTCTCTTCTATGGCTACACCTTC. Translating it yields CASSLGGTVLFYGYTF.

V gene TRBV27 combines with J gene TRBJ2-5, with TRBD2 matching over 7 bases. Germline-derived CDR1 and CDR2 are MNHEY and SMNVEV (reference sequence). V lost 8 bases, J lost 4 bases, and 13 bases stayed unmatched. The CDR3 has 15 residues. The CDR3 DNA follows: TGTGCCAGCCATCGTCAGCGGGAACTGGGAGAGACCCAGTACTTC. Protein: CASHRQRELGETQYF.

V gene TRBV2 combines with J gene TRBJ2-1, with 8 bases aligning to TRBD2. Trimming at V came to 3 bases and at J to 5 bases, leaving 3 bases not matched to a gene. CDR3 size: 14 residues. CDR1 is SNHLY, CDR2 FYNNEI, per germline. The CDR3 nucleotides read TGTGCCAGCAGTGACACGGGGGGGAACAATGAGCAGTTCTTC. Translated: CASSDTGGNNEQFF.

The CDR3 DNA sequence: TGCGCCAGCAGCCAACTAGGTCTCACTGGAGGGACGCAGTATTTT. Protein product: CASSQLGLTGGTQYF. The V gene is TRBV4-1, the J gene TRBJ2-3; D might be TRBD2 (6 bases). This CDR3 has 15 amino acids. With 2 bases removed from V and 9 bases from J, the gap between germline ends came to 18 bases. From germline, CDR1 is MGHRA and CDR2 YSYEKL.

This chain uses TRBV6-5 with TRBJ1-2, with 8 bases that match TRBD1. J gave up 3 bases and V 7 bases, and 4 bases lay outside the gene matches. Germline V gene sequence: CDR1 MNHEY, CDR2 SVGAGI. The CDR3 runs to 13 residues. The CDR3 bases are TGTGCCAGCACCCCGACAGGGGACTATGGCTACACCTTC. Its translation: CASTPTGDYGYTF.

V and J are TRBV28 and TRBJ1-1; 10 bases match TRBD1. The CDR3 contains 14 residues. Germline CDR1 and CDR2: MDHEN and SYDVKM. V shed 10 bases and J 4 bases; nucleotides not matched to a gene: 9. The CDR3 loop reads CATAGQGISTEAFF. The CDR3 region has the DNA TGTGCCACCGCGGGACAGGGGATCAGCACTGAAGCTTTCTTT.

The CDR3 DNA sequence: TGTGCCAGCAGTCAAGGGACAGTCTATGGCTACACCTTC. It is translated as CASSQGTVYGYTF. J is TRBJ1-2 and V is TRBV27; TRBD1 matches 7 bases. The V segment lost 5 bases and the J segment 4 bases; nucleotides outside the gene matches: 4. The V gene's germline CDR1 is MNHEY and CDR2 SMNVEV (reference sequence). The CDR3 spans 13 residues.

This chain connects TRBV29-1 to TRBJ1-1, with 9 bases aligning to TRBD1. From germline, CDR1 is SQVTM and CDR2 ANQGSEA. This CDR3 has 15 residues. The V and J ends lost 6 bases and 4 bases, in that order; junction bases with no gene match: 12. The CDR3 sequence: CSVGQGRAKSTEAFF. The CDR3 bases are TGCAGCGTAGGACAGGGGCGAGCAAAGAGCACTGAAGCTTTCTTT.

V usage is TRBV28 and J usage is TRBJ2-7; tentative D call: TRBD2 (6 bases). Germline lookup yields CDR1 MDHEN and CDR2 SYDVKM. The CDR3 spans 14 residues. V lost 6 bases, J lost 3 bases, and 15 bases lay in between. The chain's CDR3 is CASRDGAGYYEQYF. In DNA form, the CDR3 reads TGTGCCAGCAGGGATGGGGCGGGATACTACGAGCAGTACTTC.

A few counts support this clone. The chain carries TRBV10-3 and TRBJ1-2, with 7 bases identical to TRBD1. Trimming cost V 6 bases and J 0 bases; bases outside gene matches: 10. Germline V gives CDR1 ENHRY, CDR2 SYGVKD. CDR3 size: 16 residues. The CDR3 region is CAISEGQLQANYGYTF. The CDR3 DNA reads TGTGCCATCAGCGAGGGACAGCTTCAAGCTAACTATGGCTACACCTTC.

The chain joins TRBV2 to TRBJ2-7; tentative D call: TRBD1 (5 bases). Germline-derived CDR1 and CDR2 are SNHLY and FYNNEI. V was pared by 8 bases and J by 1 base, with 15 bases between. The CDR3 has 14 residues. CDR3 coding DNA: TGTGCCAGCGAGTCAATACAGGTATCCTACGAGCAGTACTTC. Translated: CASESIQVSYEQYF.

The J gene is TRBJ1-2, the V gene TRBV7-2; D is unresolved. V lost 1 base to trimming and J lost 0 bases, with 6 bases between them. The CDR3 runs to 14 residues. Germline lookup yields CDR1 SGHTA and CDR2 FQGNSA. CDR3 sequence: CASSLGRPNYGYTF. In DNA form, the CDR3 reads TGTGCCAGCAGCTTAGGGCGGCCTAACTATGGCTACACCTTC.

The V and J genes are TRBV19 and TRBJ2-7, with 7 positions matching TRBD2. The CDR3 contains 13 residues. Unmatched junction bases numbered 7, after V lost 9 bases and J lost 2 bases. The germline V gene encodes CDR1 LNHDA and CDR2 SQIVND (reference sequence). The CDR3 DNA follows: TGTGCCAGCGCTCGGGGGGTGCCCTACGAGCAGTACTTC. This sequence encodes CASARGVPYEQYF.